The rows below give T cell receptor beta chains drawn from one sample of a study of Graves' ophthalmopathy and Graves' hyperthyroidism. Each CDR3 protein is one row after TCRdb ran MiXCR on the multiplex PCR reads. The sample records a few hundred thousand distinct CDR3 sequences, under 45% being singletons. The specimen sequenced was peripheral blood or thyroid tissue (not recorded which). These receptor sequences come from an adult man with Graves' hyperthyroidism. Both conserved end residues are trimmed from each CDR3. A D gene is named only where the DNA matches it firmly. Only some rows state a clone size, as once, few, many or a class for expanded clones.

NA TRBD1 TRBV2 ASSESRGLSYGYT
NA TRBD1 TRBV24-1 ATSPDRGGKETQH
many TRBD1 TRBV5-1 ASSLEQGRETQY
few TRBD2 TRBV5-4 ASSLGAGDSTDTQY
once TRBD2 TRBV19 ASKRERGGDTNYEQY
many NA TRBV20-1 SARPIWQANEKLF
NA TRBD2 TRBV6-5 ASSYSRGRGLAGAYEQY
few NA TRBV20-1 SANTDTQY
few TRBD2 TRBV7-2 ALREGETQY
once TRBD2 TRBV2 ASSDGLAGVF
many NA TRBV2 ASSVKVLSMNTEAF
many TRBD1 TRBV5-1 ASSKGQGEIPYGYT
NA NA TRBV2 ASSGKTVYSNQPQH
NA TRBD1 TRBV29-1 SVPLRDRGRPDTQY
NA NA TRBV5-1 ASSFAPGGGSSYEQY
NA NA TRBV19 ARGGRRLSNDSNTGELF
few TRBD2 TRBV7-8 ASSLVVAGGPLDTQY
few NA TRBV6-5 ARNILGTTNEKLF
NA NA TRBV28 ASKSLGDYEQY
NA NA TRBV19 ASRDQSGDEKLF
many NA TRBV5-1 ASSLDVVGGNPMETQY
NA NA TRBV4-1 ASSLETFPEKLF
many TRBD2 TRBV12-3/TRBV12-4 ASSILADYEQY
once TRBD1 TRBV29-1 SVAGQGLIGP
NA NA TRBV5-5 AWSPGAETQY
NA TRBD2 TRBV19 ASSILTGGSYEQY
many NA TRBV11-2 ASSPDLMEQETQY
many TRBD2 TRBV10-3 AITPSGGAGANVLT
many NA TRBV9 ASSPNARRVNSPLH
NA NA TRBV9 ASSVASTAYEQY
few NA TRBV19 ASSIENVGTYEQY
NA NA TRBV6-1 ASSSNSGKYQETQY
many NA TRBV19 ASSTDSPNQPQH
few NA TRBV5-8 ASSGFSTLTTNEKLF
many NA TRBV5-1 ASSSSGHYEQY
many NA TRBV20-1 SARDGDGGPREQY
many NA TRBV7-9 ASSPADGMNTEAF
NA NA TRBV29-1 SLRQSEAF
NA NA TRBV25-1 ASSENTGHPSNTGELF
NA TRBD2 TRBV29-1 SVVWASGTYEQY
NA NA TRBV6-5 ASSYSAGVGGTEAF
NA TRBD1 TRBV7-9 ASSGRGTGVGETQY
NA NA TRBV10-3 ASSLRASSYEQC
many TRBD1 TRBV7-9 ASSLDRGGNTEAF
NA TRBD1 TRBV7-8 ASSPRGQGAFGYT
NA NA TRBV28 ASRGSVATEAF
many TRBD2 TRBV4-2 ASSQGMGGARRETQY
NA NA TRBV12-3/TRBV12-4 ASSLEGWAGELF
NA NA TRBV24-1 ATSEQGGYT
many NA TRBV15 ATSRVVRESPLH